The 22 T cell receptor beta chains given below trace back to one sample, sequenced in a study of blood T cell repertoires in COVID-19. Profiled with immunoSEQ multiplex PCR; TCRdb holds only in-frame clones, not every one. Of more than 100,000 clones listed, 82% are singletons. The sample consisted of peripheral blood. The receptors stem from a woman aged 70-85 years with acute or convalescent COVID-19.

The chain carries TRBV10-3 and TRBJ1-2, with 8 bases fitting TRBD1. The germline V gene has CDR1 ENHRY and CDR2 SYGVKD. Trimming removed 4 bases from V and 10 bases from J; junction bases left unmatched: 5. The CDR3 runs 12 residues. CDR3 bases: TGTGCCATCAGTGGTGACAGGGGAATCTACACCTTC. Translated, it gives CAISGDRGIYTF.

The chain carries TRBV5-1 and TRBJ2-5; 9 bases are a match to TRBD2. V was pared by 4 bases and J by 4 bases, with 8 bases of the junction left unmatched. Germline lookup yields CDR1 SGHRS and CDR2 YFSETQ. The CDR3 extends over 15 amino acids. The CDR3 nucleotides read TGCGCCAGCAGCGGGACTAGCTATTCGTCAGAGACCCAGTACTTC. Translating it yields CASSGTSYSSETQYF.

The chain couples TRBV3-1 (or the pseudogene TRBV3-2) to TRBJ1-1; 7 bases fit TRBD1. Germline CDR1 is LGHDT and CDR2 is YNNKEL (reference sequence). V was pared by 4 bases and J by 6 bases, with 11 bases of the junction left unmatched. The CDR3 runs to 15 residues. The CDR3 region has the DNA TGTGCCAGCAGCCCTTCGACAGGGTTCCGCTCTGAAGCTTTCTTT. It encodes CASSPSTGFRSEAFF.

This chain connects TRBV6-5 to TRBJ1-2; D gene ambiguous. Germline V gene lookup returns CDR1 MNHEY and CDR2 SVGAGI. This CDR3 has 15 amino acids. Trimming removed 5 bases from V and 5 bases from J, with 18 bases in between. The chain's CDR3 is CASSPPIHESYGYTF. CDR3 nucleotide sequence: TGTGCCAGCAGTCCCCCAATCCATGAGAGTTATGGCTACACCTTC.

In its sample, this clone was seen a few times. V and J are TRBV5-1 and TRBJ1-4; 7 bases line up with TRBD1. The ends lost 1 base at V and 5 bases at J; junction bases unmatched: 5. CDR1 is SGHRS and CDR2 is YFSETQ in the germline V gene. The CDR3 sequence is 15 residues long. The CDR3 spells CASSLWTGSNEKLFF. The CDR3 bases are TGCGCCAGCAGCTTGTGGACAGGTTCAAATGAAAAACTGTTTTTT.

This chain joins TRBV19 and TRBJ1-2; D is possibly TRBD1 (6 bases). The germline CDR1 and CDR2 sequences are LNHDA and SQIVND (reference sequence). CDR3 length: 14 residues. Trimming took off 5 bases at V and 0 bases at J, with 10 bases between the two ends. The CDR3 sequence: CASSPDSTNYGYTF. The CDR3 DNA is TGTGCCAGTAGTCCGGACAGCACTAACTATGGCTACACCTTC.

V usage is TRBV20-1 and J usage is TRBJ1-4; TRBD1 matches at 9 bases. The V and J ends lost 3 bases and 5 bases, in that order; junction bases with no gene match: 4. This CDR3 is 14 amino acids long. The germline V gene has CDR1 DFQATT and CDR2 SNEGSKA (reference sequence). The CDR3 sequence: CSASETGGNEKLFF. CDR3 coding DNA: TGCAGTGCTAGTGAGACAGGGGGAAATGAAAAACTGTTTTTT.

The chain has TRBV28 and TRBJ2-2; a weak D match, TRBD2 (6 bases). Trimming shortened V by 1 base and J by 1 base, and 22 bases separated the two germline ends. The CDR3 runs to 20 residues. From germline, CDR1 is MDHEN and CDR2 SYDVKM. CDR3 DNA sequence: TGTGCCAGCAGTTTATTGCCGCCTGTCAGGGAGGTTGTGAACACCGGGGAGCTGTTTTTT. Encoded protein: CASSLLPPVREVVNTGELFF.

V gene TRBV30 combines with J gene TRBJ1-2; 9 nucleotides match TRBD1. The CDR3 has 13 residues. The germline gives CDR1 GTSNPN, CDR2 SVGIG (reference sequence). V dropped 5 bases and J dropped 4; count of bases not matched to a gene: 5. The CDR3 DNA is TGTGCCTGGTGGGGACAGGGCTTCTATGGCTACACCTTC. Translated: CAWWGQGFYGYTF.

The gene calls are TRBV11-2 and TRBJ2-7; 13 bases align to TRBD2. Unmatched junction bases numbered 9, after V lost 0 bases and J lost 7 bases. This CDR3 is 17 amino acids long. Germline values: CDR1 SGHAT, CDR2 FQNNGV. DNA for the CDR3: TGTGCCAGCAGCTTAGAGGGGACTAGCGGGGCCATGGGGGAGCAGTACTTC. Amino acids: CASSLEGTSGAMGEQYF.

This chain joins TRBV7-6 and TRBJ1-1, with 7 bases identical to TRBD1. The CDR3 extends over 15 amino acids. Per germline, CDR1 SGHVS and CDR2 FNYEAQ. V trimming: 1 base; J trimming: 2 bases; junction bases outside the gene matches: 4. CDR3 amino acids: CASSLGTGLNTEAFF. Written as DNA, the CDR3 is TGTGCCAGCAGCTTAGGGACAGGCCTTAACACTGAAGCTTTCTTT. Based on the CDR3 plus reference TRBV7-6 and TRBJ1-1, the full variable domain is GAGVSQSPRYKVTKRGQDVALRCDPISGHVSLYWYRQALGQGPEFLTYFNYEAQQDKSGLPNDRFSAERPEGSISTLTIQRTEQRDSAMYRCASSLGTGLNTEAFFGQGTRLTVV.

The chain is built from TRBV3-1 (or the pseudogene TRBV3-2) and TRBJ1-2, with TRBD1 matching 7 bases. Germline V gives CDR1 LGHDT, CDR2 YNNKEL (reference sequence). Trimming cost V 3 bases and J 6 bases; bases outside gene matches: 7. CDR3 length: 14 residues. The CDR3 nucleotides read TGTGCCAGCAGCCAGCTCCGGACAGGTCATGGCTACACCTTC. This gives the protein CASSQLRTGHGYTF.

V usage is TRBV5-1 and J usage is TRBJ1-3, with D unclear. Germline V lookup: CDR1 SGHRS, CDR2 YFSETQ. V was pared by 0 bases and J by 0 bases, with 4 bases between. The CDR3 spans 14 residues. The CDR3 protein is CASSLDSSGNTIYF. The CDR3 DNA follows: TGCGCCAGCAGCTTGGACAGCTCTGGAAACACCATATATTTT.

The genes are TRBV24-1 and TRBJ2-5; 14 positions match TRBD2. The CDR3 length is 17 residues. Trimming at V came to 3 bases and at J to 5 bases, leaving 7 bases not matched to a gene. Germline CDR1 is KGHDR and CDR2 is SFDVKD. In DNA, the CDR3 is TGTGCCACCAGTGATCATAGACTAGCGGGGGGGAGCGAGACCCAGTACTTC. It is translated as CATSDHRLAGGSETQYF.

The chain couples TRBV5-4 to TRBJ1-1, with no clear D. With 0 bases removed from V and 1 base from J, the gap between germline ends came to 7 bases. Germline values: CDR1 SGHNT, CDR2 YYREEE (reference sequence). CDR3 length equals 14 residues. The CDR3 is CASSLARSNTEAFF. Written as DNA, the CDR3 is TGTGCCAGCAGCTTGGCCCGGTCGAACACTGAAGCTTTCTTT.

The chain joins TRBV3-1 (or the pseudogene TRBV3-2) to TRBJ1-6; D not certain. CDR3 size: 12 residues. The germline V and J ends were trimmed by 6 bases and 11 bases, with 11 bases remaining between them. Germline V gene data show CDR1 as LGHDT and CDR2 as YNNKEL (reference sequence). The CDR3 reads CASSDMGPPLHF. The CDR3 region has the DNA TGTGCCAGCAGTGACATGGGCCCACCCCTCCACTTT.

J is TRBJ1-6 and V is TRBV7-2; TRBD1 might be the D (5 bases). CDR1 and CDR2 (germline): SGHTA, FQGNSA. This CDR3 comprises 14 residues. The V end lost 7 bases, the J end lost 6 bases, and 13 bases lay between the germline ends. CDR3: CASTPGRGNSPLHF. The CDR3 DNA sequence: TGTGCCAGCACCCCGGGGAGGGGTAATTCACCCCTCCACTTT.

CDR3 loop: CSVEGSGGSIQYF. The CDR3 coding sequence is TGCAGCGTTGAAGGAAGCGGGGGAAGCATTCAGTACTTC. The chain is built from TRBV29-1 and TRBJ2-4, with TRBD2 matching 8 bases. Germline loops: CDR1 SQVTM, CDR2 ANQGSEA. The CDR3 length is 13 residues. Trimming cost V 1 base and J 9 bases; bases outside gene matches: 5.

This chain links TRBV2 with TRBJ2-3; TRBD2 agrees at 9 bases. CDR3 length equals 15 residues. The V gene's germline CDR1 is SNHLY and CDR2 FYNNEI. Losses at the gene ends were 4 bases for V and 5 bases for J; bases not matched to a gene: 7. In DNA, the CDR3 is TGTGCCAGCAGTGCGCTAGCGGGGAATATAGATACGCAGTATTTT. Translated: CASSALAGNIDTQYF.

This chain connects TRBV7-2 to TRBJ2-7, with D perhaps TRBD1 (6 bases). V lost 0 bases to trimming and J lost 3 bases, with 6 bases between them. The length of the CDR3 is 13 residues. Germline V CDR1 and CDR2: SGHTA, FQGNSA. The CDR3 DNA is TGTGCCAGCAGCTTAGCGACAGGCTACGAGCAGTACGTC. Residues: CASSLATGYEQYV.

The chain employs TRBV5-1 and TRBJ2-5; 7 positions match TRBD1. This CDR3 contains 13 residues. CDR1 and CDR2 from the germline V gene are SGHRS and YFSETQ. Trimming took 5 bases from V and 3 from J; bases not matched to a gene: 4. CDR3 DNA sequence: TGCGCCAGCAGGCTCGGGACAGAAGAGACCCAGTACTTC. This codes for CASRLGTEETQYF.

The chain couples TRBV2 to TRBJ1-1, with D unresolved. The CDR3 extends over 13 amino acids. CDR1 is SNHLY, CDR2 FYNNEI, per germline. The V end was cut by 5 bases, the J end by 1 base, with 8 bases between. CDR3 region: CASSFGPNTEAFF. CDR3 DNA sequence: TGTGCCAGCAGTTTTGGCCCGAACACTGAAGCTTTCTTT.